Listed below are T cell receptor beta chains from one sample, sequenced in a study of persistence of HIV-infected CD4 T cells. Assay: immunoSEQ multiplex PCR; the TCRdb copy retains only in-frame clones and omits some. The sample carries some 30,000 clones, roughly 82% recorded once. These receptors are not linked to any known antigen. The source material was CD4+ T cells sorted from PBMCs after approximately 20-hour stimulation, sampled from a patient who received antiretroviral therapy. The receptors come from an adult woman with HIV who was CMV-seropositive. CDR3s include the opening cysteine and the closing phenylalanine or tryptophan. Fields, in order: V gene, D gene, J gene, clone size, CDR3 length, CDR3 DNA, CDR3 protein. The D gene is left open where the match is weak. Clone size appears in some rows only: once, few, many, or a class for an expanded clone.

TRBV30	NA	TRBJ1-2	NA	13	TGTGCCTGGCGGACGAGATCTAGCTATGGCTACACCTTC	CAWRTRSSYGYTF
TRBV7-9	TRBD1	TRBJ2-3	NA	16	TGTGCCAGCAGCCGACAGGGCTTATGGGACACAGATACGCAGTATTTT	CASSRQGLWDTDTQYF
TRBV13	NA	TRBJ1-1	few	14	TGTGCCAGCAGCTCTACAGCCTCTTACACTGAAGCTTTCTTT	CASSSTASYTEAFF
TRBV19	TRBD1	TRBJ1-2	NA	12	TGTGCCAGCTCACGGACAGGGAGTGGCTACACCTTC	CASSRTGSGYTF
TRBV5-1	TRBD1	TRBJ1-1	NA	14	TGCGCCAGCAGCTGGGACAGGGGAGGCACTGAAGCTTTCTTT	CASSWDRGGTEAFF
TRBV27	NA	TRBJ2-6	NA	15	TGTGCCAGCAGTTTGTCGGTGGGCGGGGCCAACGTCCTGACTTTC	CASSLSVGGANVLTF
TRBV28	TRBD1	TRBJ1-2	once	17	TGTGCCAGCAGCACCTCCTGGGCGGGACAGGGGCTTTATGGCTACACCTTC	CASSTSWAGQGLYGYTF
TRBV7-6	NA	TRBJ1-3	NA	16	TGTGCCAGCAGCCCATGGACAGATAGTTCTGGAAACACCATATATTTT	CASSPWTDSSGNTIYF
TRBV2	NA	TRBJ1-3	once	14	TGTGCCAGCAAGGCCAACCTACCTGGAAACACCATATATTTT	CASKANLPGNTIYF
TRBV28	NA	TRBJ1-6	NA	15	TGTGCCAGCAGGTCCGAGCTGGGGCATAATTCACCCCTCCACTTT	CASRSELGHNSPLHF
TRBV19	TRBD2	TRBJ2-1	few	13	TGTGCCAGTAGTGAAGGGACTAGCGGGAGGGTCTTCTTC	CASSEGTSGRVFF
TRBV7-8	NA	TRBJ1-1	NA	14	TGTGCCAGCAGCTTGGGGGTATTAGTGACTGAAGCTTTCTTT	CASSLGVLVTEAFF
TRBV5-1	TRBD1	TRBJ2-2	NA	16	TGCGCCAGCAGCTTGTCATGGACAGGGGTCGCCGGGGAGCTGTTTTTT	CASSLSWTGVAGELFF
TRBV7-9	TRBD1	TRBJ2-7	few	18	TGTGCCAGCAGCCGATACCGGGACAGGGGGTCCAGCTCCTACGAGCAGTACTTC	CASSRYRDRGSSSYEQYF
TRBV23-1	TRBD2	TRBJ2-3	few	14	TGCGCCAGCAGTCAGGGGGGGGACACAGATACGCAGTATTTT	CASSQGGDTDTQYF
TRBV7-2	TRBD1	TRBJ1-4	NA	13	TGTGCCAGCAGTTTTGGGACAGCTGAAAAACTGTTTTTT	CASSFGTAEKLFF
TRBV12-3/TRBV12-4	NA	TRBJ1-1	NA	12	TGTGCCAGCATGTTGGGGGGCACTGAAGCTTTCTTT	CASMLGGTEAFF
TRBV5-4	NA	TRBJ2-3	NA	12	TGTGCCAGCAGCAGGGCCACAGATACGCAGTATTTT	CASSRATDTQYF
TRBV14	NA	TRBJ1-1	NA	15	TGTGCCAGCAGCCGAGGAACAGGATCGGGATTTATGGCTTTCTTT	CASSRGTGSGFMAFF
TRBV18	TRBD1	TRBJ1-1	NA	16	TGTGCCAGCGCCCTGGGACAGGGGCCGGTTAACGCTGAAGCTTTCTTT	CASALGQGPVNAEAFF
TRBV21-1	NA	TRBJ1-4	NA	19	TGTGCCAGCAGCAAAGGTACCAAAGAGAGCGCGGTCCCTAATGAAAAACTGTTTTTT	CASSKGTKESAVPNEKLFF
TRBV5-5	TRBD2	TRBJ2-1	NA	15	TGTGCCAGCAGCTTGAGGGGGGAGCGGGAGCGTGAGCAGTTCTTC	CASSLRGEREREQFF
TRBV5-4	TRBD1	TRBJ1-4	NA	17	TGTGCCAGCAGCCCGGGAGGGGGCAGGGGGCGCGGTGAAAAACTGTTTTTT	CASSPGGGRGRGEKLFF
TRBV28	TRBD1	TRBJ1-1	NA	20	TGTGCCAGCAGTTTAAGGGGGTGGGGACAGGGGAAGATTACGAACACTGAAGCTTTCTTT	CASSLRGWGQGKITNTEAFF
TRBV6-5	NA	TRBJ1-1	NA	13	TGTGCCAGCAGAGGAGTGGGGAACACTGAAGCTTTCTTT	CASRGVGNTEAFF
TRBV28	TRBD2	TRBJ2-4	NA	17	TGTGCCTCCAAGAGGGCGGGAGGGGAACTAGCCAAAAACATTCAGTACTTC	CASKRAGGELAKNIQYF
TRBV24-1	TRBD1	TRBJ2-7	NA	14	TGTGCCACCTCTCCCGGGACAGGGAGGTACGAGCAGTACTTC	CATSPGTGRYEQYF
TRBV11-1	NA	TRBJ2-1	NA	14	TGTGCCAGCAGCCCCGGCGCGGGAAACAATGAGCAGTTCTTC	CASSPGAGNNEQFF
TRBV6-1	NA	TRBJ2-3	NA	16	TGTGCCAGCAGTGAAAATTTGGGAGCCACGAGGGATACGCAGTATTTT	CASSENLGATRDTQYF
TRBV12-1	NA	TRBJ2-6	NA	19	TGTGCCAGCAGCTTTGCGGGGGACAGGGGGCTTTTTGGGGCCAACGTCCTGACTTTC	CASSFAGDRGLFGANVLTF
TRBV7-8	NA	TRBJ1-1	NA	15	TGTGCCAGCAGCTCTCGACAGTCGAGGAACACTGAAGCTTTCTTT	CASSSRQSRNTEAFF
TRBV4-1	NA	TRBJ1-1	NA	13	TGCGCCAGCAGCCGTATTGAGGGCACTGAAGCTTTCTTT	CASSRIEGTEAFF
TRBV2	NA	TRBJ1-4	NA	13	TGTGCCAGCAGTGGATACTTAGGTGAAAAACTGTTTTTT	CASSGYLGEKLFF
TRBV15	NA	TRBJ1-1	NA	17	TGTGCCACCAGCAGGACGATGGGGCCTTCGAAGAGCACTGAAGCTTTCTTT	CATSRTMGPSKSTEAFF
TRBV7-2	TRBD1	TRBJ1-1	NA	15	TGTGCCAGCAGCCCTCGACAGGGGGTCGGGACTGAAGCTTTCTTT	CASSPRQGVGTEAFF
TRBV18	TRBD1	TRBJ1-5	NA	14	TGTGCCAGCTCAGCACAGGGGGCTCAGCAGCCCCAGCATTTT	CASSAQGAQQPQHF
TRBV21-1	NA	TRBJ1-6	NA	18	TGTGCCAGCAGCAAAGGACAGAGATTTTTCTCCTATAATTCACCCCTCCACTTT	CASSKGQRFFSYNSPLHF
TRBV28	NA	TRBJ2-1	NA	15	TGTGCCAGCAGTCTTGGGGGGCCCTCCTACAATGAGCAGTTCTTC	CASSLGGPSYNEQFF
TRBV5-1	TRBD1	TRBJ1-1	NA	14	TGCGCCAGCAGCCTTACAGGGGGGAACACTGAAGCTTTCTTT	CASSLTGGNTEAFF
TRBV6-2/TRBV6-3	TRBD2	TRBJ2-2	NA	17	TGTGCCAGCAGCCCTCTAGCGGGAGGATCGAACACCGGGGAGCTGTTTTTT	CASSPLAGGSNTGELFF
TRBV27	TRBD2	TRBJ2-5	NA	15	TGTGCCAGCAGTTCAGGACTAGTCAGTCGAGAGACCCAGTACTTC	CASSSGLVSRETQYF
TRBV2	NA	TRBJ1-5	few	12	TGTGCCAGCAGTGAAAGCAATCAGCCCCAGCATTTT	CASSESNQPQHF
TRBV3-1/TRBV3-2	NA	TRBJ2-1	NA	13	TGTGCCAGCAGCCAAGCCTACTACAATGAGCAGTTCTTC	CASSQAYYNEQFF
TRBV6-4	NA	TRBJ1-1	NA	13	TGTGCCAGCAGTTCGCAAGTGAACACTGAAGCTTTCTTT	CASSSQVNTEAFF
TRBV10-1	NA	TRBJ2-3	NA	12	TGCGCCAGCAGTGACGGGACAGATACGCAGTATTTT	CASSDGTDTQYF
TRBV19	NA	TRBJ1-1	NA	13	TGTGCCAGTAGTATGAGAAACAGCCTAGAAGCTTTCTTT	CASSMRNSLEAFF
TRBV3-1/TRBV3-2	TRBD2	TRBJ2-5	NA	17	TGTGCCAGCAGTCCCTACCGAGGGGCTAGCGGAGAAGAGACCCAGTACTTC	CASSPYRGASGEETQYF
TRBV28	NA	TRBJ2-4	NA	20	TGTGCCAGCAGTTTTATTTATCAGGGAAGGTCGCGCTTAGCCAAAAACATTCAGTACTTC	CASSFIYQGRSRLAKNIQYF
TRBV28	NA	TRBJ2-2	NA	14	TGTGCCAGCAGTCTCCCGAAAAGGGCCGGGGAGCTGTTTTTT	CASSLPKRAGELFF
TRBV25-1	NA	TRBJ2-5	NA	17	TGTGCCAGCAGTGGTGCTACTAGACTGACCTCACAGGAGACCCAGTACTTC	CASSGATRLTSQETQYF
TRBV19	NA	TRBJ1-4	NA	16	TGTGCCAGTAGTCTTAGGGCCCGGGTGCTTGGTGAAAAACTGTTTTTT	CASSLRARVLGEKLFF
TRBV7-2	TRBD1	TRBJ2-7	once	14	TGTGCCAGCAGCCCGGACAGGGGGCCCTACGAGCAGTACTTC	CASSPDRGPYEQYF